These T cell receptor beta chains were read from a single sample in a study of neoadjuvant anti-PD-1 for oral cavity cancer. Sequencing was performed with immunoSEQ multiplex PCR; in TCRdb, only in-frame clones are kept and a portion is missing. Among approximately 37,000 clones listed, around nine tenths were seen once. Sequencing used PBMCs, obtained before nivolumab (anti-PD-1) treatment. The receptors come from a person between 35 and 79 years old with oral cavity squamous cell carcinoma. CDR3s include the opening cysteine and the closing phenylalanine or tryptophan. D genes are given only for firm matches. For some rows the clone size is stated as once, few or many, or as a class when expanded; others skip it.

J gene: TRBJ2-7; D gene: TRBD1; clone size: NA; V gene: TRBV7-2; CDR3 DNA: TGTGCCAGCAGCCCCGGGACAGAATACTACGAGCAGTACTTC; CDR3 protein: CASSPGTEYYEQYF
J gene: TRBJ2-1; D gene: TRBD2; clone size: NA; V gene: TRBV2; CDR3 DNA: TGTGCCAGCAGCCTAGCGGGGCCCGGGGATGAGCAGTTCTTC; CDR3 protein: CASSLAGPGDEQFF
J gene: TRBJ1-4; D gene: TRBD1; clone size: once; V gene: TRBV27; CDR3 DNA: TGTGCCAGCAGTTTAGGGACAGAGTATAATGAAAAACTGTTTTTT; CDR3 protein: CASSLGTEYNEKLFF
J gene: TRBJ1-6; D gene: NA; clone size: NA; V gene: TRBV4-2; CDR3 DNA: TGTGCCAGCAGCCAAGAGCAGGGGAGTAATTCACCCCTCCACTTT; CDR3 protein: CASSQEQGSNSPLHF
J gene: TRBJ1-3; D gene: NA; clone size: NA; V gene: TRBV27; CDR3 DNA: TGTGCCAGCCGTACAGGCCGGGCCATATATTTT; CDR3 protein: CASRTGRAIYF
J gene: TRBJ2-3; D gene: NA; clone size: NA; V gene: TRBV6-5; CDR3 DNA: TGTGCCAGCAGCAAGACAGGCCCTGGCACAGATACGCAGTATTTT; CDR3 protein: CASSKTGPGTDTQYF
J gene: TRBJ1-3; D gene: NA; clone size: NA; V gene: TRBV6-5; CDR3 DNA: TGTGCCAGCAGTTACCGGTCCTACTCTGGAAACACCATATATTTT; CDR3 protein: CASSYRSYSGNTIYF
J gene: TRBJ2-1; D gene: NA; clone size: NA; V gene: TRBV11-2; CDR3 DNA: TGTGCCAGCATCCAGGTAGGGGACACCGTGAACTACAATGAGCAGTTCTTC; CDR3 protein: CASIQVGDTVNYNEQFF
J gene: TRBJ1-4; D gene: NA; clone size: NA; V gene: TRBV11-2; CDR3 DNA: TGTGCCAGCAGCTTAGGGGGGCAAAATGAAAAACTGTTTTTT; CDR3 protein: CASSLGGQNEKLFF
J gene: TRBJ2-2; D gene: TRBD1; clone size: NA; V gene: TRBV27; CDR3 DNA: TGTGCCAGCACCCAGGACAGGCGGATCACCGGGGAGCTGTTTTTT; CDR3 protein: CASTQDRRITGELFF
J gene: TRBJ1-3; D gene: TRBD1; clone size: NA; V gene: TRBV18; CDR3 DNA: TGTGCCAGCTCACCGGACAGGAGCTCTGGAAACACCATATATTTT; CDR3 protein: CASSPDRSSGNTIYF
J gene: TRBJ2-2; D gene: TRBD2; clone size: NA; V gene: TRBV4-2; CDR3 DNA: TGTGCCAGCAGCCAAGAGGCTAGCGGGGGGGCGGGAACCGGGGAGCTGTTTTTT; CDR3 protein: CASSQEASGGAGTGELFF
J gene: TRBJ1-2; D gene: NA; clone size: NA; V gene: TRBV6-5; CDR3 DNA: TGTGCCAGCAGTTCGGTAGGAGACTATGGCTACACCTTC; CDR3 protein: CASSSVGDYGYTF
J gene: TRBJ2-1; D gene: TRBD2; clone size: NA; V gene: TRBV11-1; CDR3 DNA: TGTGCCAGCAGCTTACGCGGCGGGGGGGCCTCCTACAATGAGCAGTTCTTC; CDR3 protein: CASSLRGGGASYNEQFF
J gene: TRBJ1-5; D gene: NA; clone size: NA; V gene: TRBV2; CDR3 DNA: TGTGCCAGCAGCCCCTGGGGGGGGCAAAGGAATCAGCCCCAGCATTTT; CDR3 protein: CASSPWGGQRNQPQHF
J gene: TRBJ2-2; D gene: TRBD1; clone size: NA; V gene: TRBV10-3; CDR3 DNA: TGTGCCATCAGCGATATAGGGACAGGCTACACCGGGGAGCTGTTTTTT; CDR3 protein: CAISDIGTGYTGELFF
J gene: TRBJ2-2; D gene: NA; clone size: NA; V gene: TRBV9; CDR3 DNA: TGTGCCAGCAACAGGGTCCCCACCGGGGAGCTGTTTTTT; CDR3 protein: CASNRVPTGELFF
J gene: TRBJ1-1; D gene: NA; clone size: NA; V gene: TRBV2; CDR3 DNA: TGTGCCAGCAGTGTCGCGGCCGAAGCTTTCTTT; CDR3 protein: CASSVAAEAFF
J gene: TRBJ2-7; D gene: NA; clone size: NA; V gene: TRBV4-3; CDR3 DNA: TGCGCCAGCAGCCAAGATTTCACATCCTACGAGCAGTACTTC; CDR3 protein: CASSQDFTSYEQYF
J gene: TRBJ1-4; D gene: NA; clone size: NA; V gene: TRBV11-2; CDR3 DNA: TGTGCCAGCAGCCCAGGAGTTGGACAGACCCACGAACCTCCTGAAAAACTGTTTTTT; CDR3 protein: CASSPGVGQTHEPPEKLFF
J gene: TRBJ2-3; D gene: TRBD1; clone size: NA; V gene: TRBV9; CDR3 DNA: TGTGCCAGCAGCACCCGGACAGGGGGCGCCGATACGCAGTATTTT; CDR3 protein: CASSTRTGGADTQYF
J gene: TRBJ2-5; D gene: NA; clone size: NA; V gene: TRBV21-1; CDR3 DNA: TGTGCCAGCAGCACTTGCACGGACAGACAAGAGACCCAGTACTTC; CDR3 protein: CASSTCTDRQETQYF